Sequencing of this T cell receptor (beta chain) was carried out in a study of blood T cell repertoires in COVID-19 (TCRdb year 2020). About the full investigation: Samples covering the acute and convalescent phases of COVID-19 were provided by collaborators in the United States, Italy and Spain. The material from the prospective study consisted of cDNA or gDNA derived from T cells, B-cell-depleted T cells, or PBMCs. The samples were drawn from the first 160 participants of the ongoing ImmuneRACE study and from 1,254 subjects provided by 6 global collaborators. Sample metadata almost always included a de-identified subject ID, COVID-19 status, age in years and sex. Where HLA class I and class II types were available, the types were taken from metadata supplied by the sample provider, not from assay-based typing. The dataset comprised deeply sampled blood TCRbeta repertoires from subjects exposed to, actively infected with, or recovered from COVID-19. The repertoires were made available in a free public database intended to serve as a resource for research on the immune response to SARS-CoV-2.

V lost 6 bases and J lost 4 bases; the stretch between them is 16 bases long. According to the germline V gene (reference sequence), CDR1 reads MNHNY and CDR2 reads SVGAGI. The CDR3, cysteine through phenylalanine, is 15 amino acids long. CDR3 DNA only is kept here, 45 bases in frame from base 1. The collaborating institutions used their own protocols to collect whole blood in K2EDTA tubes. Collaborator samples were shipped for TCRbeta analysis as frozen whole blood, isolated PBMCs, or DNA extracted from either sample type. General study outcomes and caveats: The quantity of clinical and demographic metadata differed by source and by participant and was supplied without curation.

A remark on this clone: This receptor's antigen is unknown. The input lacks base qualities; no much larger clone sits a single base away.

TCRbeta CDR3 regions were amplified from genomic DNA using the immunoSEQ Assay, a bias-controlled multiplex PCR. Per the source publication's procedure: Nucleated cell counts per sample were estimated from amplification of reference gene primers within the assay. Sequence reads were collapsed and filtered to measure the absolute abundance of every unique TCRbeta CDR3 rearrangement. For each sample, productive Simpson clonality was calculated by taking the square root of Simpson's diversity index across productive rearrangements. TCRdb carries this immuneACCESS record with in-frame sequences only. Its versions omit some clonotypes, under half of them owing to an unresolved V gene in the studies checked, with the rest unexplained. V and J calls and clone size are as listed in that table; D and trimming were resolved from the DNA. This sample is represented by 99,000 or so clones; around 74% of them were singletons. Less than 20% of the sample comes from the top ten.

The rearranged segments are TRBV6-6 and TRBJ1-5; the D region possibly corresponds to TRBD1 (5 bases align). This receptor was obtained from a woman in her 70s with acute or convalescent COVID-19. Sequenced: peripheral blood. The nucleotides are TGTGCCAGCAGAGGGGCGGCCAGTTCTAATCAGCCCCAGCATTTT. Its protein is CASRGAASSNQPQHF.